This paragraph reports one TCR beta chain. Unique molecular identifiers were built into the TCRbeta library. Each CDR3 protein gets one entry after TCRdb re-called the PCR reads with MiXCR. The profile shows 450,000 to 700,000 distinct CDR3 sequences, around 27% of them singletons. This specimen comes from a study of T-cell reconstitution after alpha-beta-depleted transplantation in children. The CDR3 sequence is 14 residues long. Trimming stripped 0 bases from V and 2 bases from J, with 10 bases between. In germline, CDR1 is DFQATT, CDR2 SNEGSKA (reference sequence). This TCR derives from a boy younger than two with Wiskott-Aldrich syndrome, due to receive a stem cell transplant. Sample: PBMCs, taken before TCRalphabeta/CD19-depleted stem cell transplant. This chain links TRBV20-1 with TRBJ2-5; D remains unclear. The CDR3 DNA reads as TGCAGTGCTAGAGATAGTCCGCAACAAGAGACCCAGTACTTC. Protein product: CSARDSPQQETQYF.